This T cell receptor beta chain was documented in a study of identical twins. MiXCR, applied by TCRdb to the 5' RACE reads, yields one record per CDR3 protein. Of approximately 670,000 distinct CDR3 sequences in the sample, less than 7% were seen once. This clonotype was recorded at least ten times. What was sequenced was naive T cells sorted from blood. The origin of this receptor is a man between 18 and 35 years old in good health.

CDR3 sequence reads: CASRTRWNEQFF. CDR3 DNA sequence: TGTGCCAGCAGAACTAGGTGGAATGAGCAGTTCTTC. V gene TRBV2 combines with J gene TRBJ2-1; the D gene is possibly TRBD2 (5 bases). V dropped 6 bases and J dropped 7 bases, with 10 bases sitting between them. CDR1 is SNHLY and CDR2 is FYNNEI in the germline V gene. There are 12 residues in the CDR3.